This T cell receptor (beta chain) was found in a study of cytomegalovirus exposure and HLA in healthy donors. CDR1 is SGHRS and CDR2 is YFSETQ in the germline V gene. V was shortened by 0 bases and J by 3 bases, with 12 bases between the two germline ends. This CDR3 is 15 amino acids long. With 60 Vbeta and 13 Jbeta primers, the PCR was carried out. Profiling relied on immunoSEQ multiplex PCR, and the TCRdb table lists in-frame clones only, not all of them. The repertoire includes 150,000 or so clones, about 74% of them detected once, and roughly 4.5% sits in the top ten. The source is a man aged 18 to 29 in good health and CMV-seropositive. V gene TRBV5-1 combines with J gene TRBJ1-1, with D possibly matching TRBD1 (6 bases). The specimen was PBMCs. This chain's CDR3 is CASSLAPQGYTEAFF. The CDR3 DNA is TGCGCCAGCAGCTTGGCCCCGCAGGGGTACACTGAAGCTTTCTTT.